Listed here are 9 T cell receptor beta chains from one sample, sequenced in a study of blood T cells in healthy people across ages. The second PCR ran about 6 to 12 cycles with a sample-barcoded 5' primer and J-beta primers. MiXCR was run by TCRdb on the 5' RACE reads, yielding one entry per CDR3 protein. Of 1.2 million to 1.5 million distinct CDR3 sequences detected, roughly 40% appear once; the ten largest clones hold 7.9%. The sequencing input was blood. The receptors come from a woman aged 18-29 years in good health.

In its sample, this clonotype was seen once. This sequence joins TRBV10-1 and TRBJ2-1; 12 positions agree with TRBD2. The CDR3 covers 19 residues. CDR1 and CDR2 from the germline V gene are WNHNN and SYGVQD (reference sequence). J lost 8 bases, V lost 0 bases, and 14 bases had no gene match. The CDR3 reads CASSESGLAGGHVPDEQFF. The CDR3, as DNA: TGCGCCAGCAGTGAGTCGGGGCTAGCGGGAGGGCATGTCCCGGATGAGCAGTTCTTC.

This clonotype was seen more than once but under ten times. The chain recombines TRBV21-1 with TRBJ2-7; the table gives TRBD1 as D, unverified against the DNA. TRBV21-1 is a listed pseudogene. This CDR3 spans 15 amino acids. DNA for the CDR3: TGTGCCAGCAGCAAGGGGGGACAGGGATCCTACGAGCAGTACTTC. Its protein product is CASSKGGQGSYEQYF.

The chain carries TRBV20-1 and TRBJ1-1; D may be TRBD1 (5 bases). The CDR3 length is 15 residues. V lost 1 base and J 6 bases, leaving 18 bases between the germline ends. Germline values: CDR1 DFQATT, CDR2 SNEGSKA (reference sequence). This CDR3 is CSARGDRGSPPEAFF. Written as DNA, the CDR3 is TGCAGTGCTAGAGGCGACCGGGGGAGCCCCCCTGAAGCTTTCTTT.

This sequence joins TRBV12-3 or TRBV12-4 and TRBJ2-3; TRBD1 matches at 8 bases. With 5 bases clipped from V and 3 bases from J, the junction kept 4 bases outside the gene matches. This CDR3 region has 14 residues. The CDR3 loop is CASSPGQETDTQYF. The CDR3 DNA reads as TGTGCCAGCAGTCCGGGACAGGAGACAGATACGCAGTATTTT.

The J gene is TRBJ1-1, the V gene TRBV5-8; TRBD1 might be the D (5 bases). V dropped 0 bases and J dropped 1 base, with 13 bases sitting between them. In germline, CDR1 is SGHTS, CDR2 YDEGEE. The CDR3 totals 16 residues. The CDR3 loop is CASSLGAGTKNTEAFF. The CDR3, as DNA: TGTGCCAGCAGCTTGGGGGCCGGGACGAAGAACACTGAAGCTTTCTTT.

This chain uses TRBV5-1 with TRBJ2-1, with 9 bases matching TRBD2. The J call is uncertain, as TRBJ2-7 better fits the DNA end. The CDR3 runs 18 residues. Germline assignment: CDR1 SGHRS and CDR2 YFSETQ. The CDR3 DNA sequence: TGCGCCAGCAGCTTTTTCTCCAACCCTAGCGGGGACTCCTACGAGCAGTACTTC. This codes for CASSFFSNPSGDSYEQYF.

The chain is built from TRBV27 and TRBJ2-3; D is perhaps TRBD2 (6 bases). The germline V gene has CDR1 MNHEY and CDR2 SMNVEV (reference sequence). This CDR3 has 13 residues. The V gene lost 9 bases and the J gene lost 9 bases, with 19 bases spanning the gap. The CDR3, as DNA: TGTGCCAGTTCGCGGTCGGGAGTGGGGACGCAGTATTTT. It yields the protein CASSRSGVGTQYF.

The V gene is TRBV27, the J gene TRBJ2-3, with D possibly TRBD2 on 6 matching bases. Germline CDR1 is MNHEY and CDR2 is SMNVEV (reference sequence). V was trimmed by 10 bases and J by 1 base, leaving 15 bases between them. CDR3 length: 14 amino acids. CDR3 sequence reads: CANSPPGGTDTQYF. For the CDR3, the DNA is TGTGCCAACTCACCTCCGGGGGGCACAGATACGCAGTATTTT.

Here the CDR3 DNA reads TGTGCCAGCAGCCAAGATGGGACAGATAGGAATCAGCCCCAGCATTTT. Amino acids: CASSQDGTDRNQPQHF. This chain joins TRBV4-2 and TRBJ1-5; 7 bases match TRBD1. Looked up from germline, CDR1 is LGHNA and CDR2 is YNFKEQ. V was clipped by 0 bases and J by 4 bases; unmatched bases: 6. The CDR3 spans 16 residues.